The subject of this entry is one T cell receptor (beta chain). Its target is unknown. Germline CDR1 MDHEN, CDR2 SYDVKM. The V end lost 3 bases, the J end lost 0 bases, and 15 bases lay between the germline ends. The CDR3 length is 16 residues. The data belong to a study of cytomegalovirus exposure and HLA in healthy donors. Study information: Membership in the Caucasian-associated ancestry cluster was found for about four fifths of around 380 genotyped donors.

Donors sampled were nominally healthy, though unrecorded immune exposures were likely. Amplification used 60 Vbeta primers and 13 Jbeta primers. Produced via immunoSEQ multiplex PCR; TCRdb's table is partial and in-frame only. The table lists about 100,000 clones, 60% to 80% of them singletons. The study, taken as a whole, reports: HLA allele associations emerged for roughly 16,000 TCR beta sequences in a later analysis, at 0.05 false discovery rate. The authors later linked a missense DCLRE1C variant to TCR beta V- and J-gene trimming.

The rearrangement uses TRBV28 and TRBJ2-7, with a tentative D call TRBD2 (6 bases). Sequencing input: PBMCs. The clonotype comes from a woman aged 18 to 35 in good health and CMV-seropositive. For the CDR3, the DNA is TGTGCCAGCAGTTTTTCGTGGGGGGAGGCCTCCTACGAGCAGTACTTC. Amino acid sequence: CASSFSWGEASYEQYF.